This TCR beta chain derives from a study of blood T cell repertoires in COVID-19. The table came from immunoSEQ multiplex PCR; TCRdb's copy has only in-frame clones and leaves some out. Here the sample spans fewer than 150,000 clones, 85% being singletons. V was pared by 3 bases and J by 1 base, with 6 bases between. The CDR3 contains 12 residues. CDR1 is DFQATT and CDR2 is SNEGSKA in the germline V gene (reference sequence). This clone was observed a few times. This clonotype originated in a human donor in a cohort sampled during active COVID-19. This sequence joins TRBV20-1 and TRBJ1-1; D gene uncertain. The sample was peripheral blood. The CDR3: CSASRGNTEAFF. DNA for the CDR3: TGCAGTGCTAGTCGGGGGAACACTGAAGCTTTCTTT.